The present T cell receptor beta chain was sequenced within a study of blood T cells in healthy people across ages (dated by TCRdb to about 2015). For context, the study as a whole: In model experiments, template switching captured about one uniquely barcoded TCR beta cDNA molecule for every two T cells. Donors of different ages were randomly distributed across sequencing lanes to avoid experimental bias. The donors were divided into four age groups: young (average roughly 17 years), middle-aged (almost 40), aged (about 60) and long-lived (about 80). Two additional independent replicas of 1 million unique cDNA reads from the same blood draw were analyzed for two donors (one aged 18 to 30 and one aged 80 or older). Using deep sequencing normalized with unique cDNA molecular identifiers, the study measured how TCR beta repertoire diversity changes with age. On the study overall, not on this receptor specifically: Compared with the aged group, the long-lived group had more naive CD4+ T cells, fewer expanded clones and increased TCR diversity, suggesting age selection. Estimates of total diversity based on one million sequenced T cells were considered lower bounds and underestimates. Observed TCR beta diversity per million T cells fell roughly linearly with age, and a significant reduction was already apparent by age around 40. Since profiling was done on bulk unsorted PBMCs, naive and antigen-experienced compartments could not be conclusively compared. Donor CMV infection status was unknown, potentially confounding age-related changes in expanded clonotypes. A strong correlation was found between observed TCR beta diversity and the percentage of naive T cells measured by flow cytometry.

The donors were 40 or so Caucasian individuals from Russia, aged roughly 6 to 100 years, who were systemically healthy. About 9.1 milliliters of peripheral blood were collected from each donor into EDTA-treated Vacutainer tubes. Ficoll-Paque density-gradient centrifugation was used to isolate PBMCs, with at least 6.5 million per sample. Trizol reagent was used to extract total RNA from PBMCs, with at least 6 micrograms per sample. For every donor, flow cytometry on a PBMC aliquot measured the percentage of naive CD45RAhigh/CD27high T cells. On this clonotype itself: Which antigen it targets is not known. Base-call qualities are not available, and no considerably larger clone is one nucleotide away.

Preparation of the library involved 5' RACE. Sequencing used an Illumina HiSeq 2500. A second PCR of about 6 to 11 cycles was performed with a sample-barcoded 5' primer and a J-beta primer mix. A unique molecular identifier was introduced onto each TCR beta cDNA molecule by a template-switch 5' adaptor carrying 12 random nucleotides. Each sample yielded at least 2.5 million CDR3-containing paired-end reads. First-strand cDNA was synthesized from all RNA with the Mint cDNA synthesis kit, primed by a TRBC-specific oligonucleotide. Following uracil-DNA glycosylase treatment, all cDNA underwent a first 18-cycle PCR with the universal primers M1SS and BC2_uni_R. Per the source publication's procedure: Normalization of each sample was performed by random selection of 1 million high-quality reads, each carrying a distinct molecular identifier. Instead of being binned into consensus sequences, reads with shared molecular identifiers were discarded. CDR3 identification, clonotype clustering and error correction used MiTCR with a Q25 quality threshold and the strictest error-elimination algorithm. A nonparametric unseen species model using Euler transformation provided a lower-bound estimate of total TCR beta diversity. In-frame beta chains were kept once TCRdb had trimmed the public reads at Q25 with fastp and called clones with MiXCR. One record per CDR3 amino acid sequence lists the most common genes and DNA. The V and J calls were not made by the authors but by TCRdb's processing. Here the sample has about 1.7 million distinct CDR3 sequences; about 30% occur a single time. Jointly, the top ten make up 7.7% of the sample.

From cysteine to phenylalanine, the CDR3 is 14 amino acids long. Only the CDR3 region is kept as DNA, spanning 42 bases read in frame from base 1. V is trimmed back by 7 bases and J by 8 bases, and the junction contains 5 bases that no gene match accounts for. Per the germline V gene, MRHNA is the CDR1 and SNTAGT is the CDR2. The receptor comes from a woman under 40 in good health. Recombination joined TRBV6-4 with TRBJ2-1, with 13 middle bases fitting TRBD2. The material sequenced was blood. The CDR3 protein sequence reads: CASKRTSGSYEQFF. Here is the DNA: TGTGCCAGCAAGCGGACTAGCGGGAGCTATGAGCAGTTCTTC.